Listed below are T cell receptor beta chains from one sample, sequenced in a study of T-cell reconstitution after alpha-beta-depleted transplantation in children. One entry per CDR3 protein, called by TCRdb with MiXCR from the PCR reads. The table shows 500,000 or so distinct CDR3 sequences, with less than 35% occurring only once. The specimen was PBMCs from the stem cell graft donor, collected from the stem cell graft. These receptors originate from a human donor who donated a stem cell graft to a child with aplastic anemia. Both conserved end residues are part of each CDR3. D genes are given only for firm matches. Expanded clones are given a class, and other clones once, few, many or no size at all.

v_call: TRBV30
d_call: -
j_call: TRBJ1-2
clone_size: -
cdr3_aa: CAWVVPGGYGYTF
cdr3_nt: TGTGCCTGGGTCGTACCTGGAGGGTATGGCTACACCTTC

v_call: TRBV20-1
d_call: -
j_call: TRBJ1-1
clone_size: few
cdr3_aa: CSAPENTEAFF
cdr3_nt: TGCAGTGCTCCCGAGAACACTGAAGCTTTCTTT

v_call: TRBV18
d_call: TRBD1
j_call: TRBJ1-6
clone_size: -
cdr3_aa: CASSSPGQPAPSPLHF
cdr3_nt: TGTGCCAGCTCTTCCCCGGGACAGCCCGCGCCGTCACCCCTCCACTTT

v_call: TRBV9
d_call: -
j_call: TRBJ1-1
clone_size: -
cdr3_aa: CASSAQPGTGEAFF
cdr3_nt: TGTGCCAGCAGCGCCCAACCCGGGACGGGTGAAGCTTTCTTT

v_call: TRBV12-3/TRBV12-4
d_call: -
j_call: TRBJ2-3
clone_size: -
cdr3_aa: CASSIRGRGSDTQYF
cdr3_nt: TGTGCCAGCAGTATTAGGGGGAGGGGCTCAGATACGCAGTATTTT

v_call: TRBV20-1
d_call: TRBD2
j_call: TRBJ2-7
clone_size: -
cdr3_aa: CSAEFGRNYEQYF
cdr3_nt: TGCAGTGCCGAATTCGGGAGGAACTACGAGCAGTACTTC

v_call: TRBV29-1
d_call: TRBD2
j_call: TRBJ2-1
clone_size: -
cdr3_aa: CSVANLAGESEQFF
cdr3_nt: TGCAGCGTTGCGAATCTAGCGGGAGAGAGTGAGCAGTTCTTC

v_call: TRBV6-5
d_call: -
j_call: TRBJ1-5
clone_size: -
cdr3_aa: CASGGAGKPQHF
cdr3_nt: TGTGCCAGCGGAGGGGCAGGCAAGCCCCAGCATTTT

v_call: TRBV19
d_call: -
j_call: TRBJ1-2
clone_size: few
cdr3_aa: CASSPRRTVGGYTF
cdr3_nt: TGTGCCAGTAGCCCACGACGGACAGTAGGAGGCTACACCTTC

v_call: TRBV7-2
d_call: TRBD2
j_call: TRBJ2-2
clone_size: few
cdr3_aa: CASSSGLVELFF
cdr3_nt: TGTGCCAGCAGTTCGGGACTAGTGGAGCTGTTTTTT

v_call: TRBV29-1
d_call: -
j_call: TRBJ2-7
clone_size: few
cdr3_aa: CSVEVVYEQYF
cdr3_nt: TGCAGCGTTGAGGTTGTCTACGAGCAGTACTTC

v_call: TRBV11-2
d_call: TRBD2
j_call: TRBJ2-3
clone_size: few
cdr3_aa: CASSNQGPPREAPDTQYF
cdr3_nt: TGTGCCAGCAGCAACCAGGGCCCCCCCCGGGAGGCACCAGATACGCAGTATTTT

v_call: TRBV12-3/TRBV12-4
d_call: TRBD2
j_call: TRBJ2-7
clone_size: few
cdr3_aa: CASSSGTTGYEQYF
cdr3_nt: TGTGCCAGCAGTAGCGGGACCACGGGCTACGAGCAGTACTTC

v_call: TRBV6-2/TRBV6-3
d_call: TRBD2
j_call: TRBJ2-3
clone_size: few
cdr3_aa: CASRSSGSADTQYF
cdr3_nt: TGTGCCAGCAGATCTAGCGGGAGCGCAGATACGCAGTATTTT

v_call: TRBV12-3/TRBV12-4
d_call: TRBD2
j_call: TRBJ2-1
clone_size: -
cdr3_aa: CASSPPGAGLNNEQFF
cdr3_nt: TGTGCCAGCAGTCCGCCGGGAGCGGGGCTAAACAATGAGCAGTTCTTC

v_call: TRBV29-1
d_call: TRBD1
j_call: TRBJ1-1
clone_size: -
cdr3_aa: CSVAGGNTEAFF
cdr3_nt: TGCAGCGTTGCAGGGGGCAATACTGAAGCTTTCTTT

v_call: TRBV18
d_call: TRBD2
j_call: TRBJ2-4
clone_size: -
cdr3_aa: CASSPGGSGQNKNIQYF
cdr3_nt: TGTGCCAGCTCACCCGGGGGTAGCGGGCAGAACAAAAACATTCAGTACTTC

v_call: TRBV5-1
d_call: -
j_call: TRBJ1-2
clone_size: few
cdr3_aa: CASSAGPQSAGYTF
cdr3_nt: TGCGCCAGCAGCGCCGGACCCCAATCGGCTGGCTACACCTTC

v_call: TRBV11-2
d_call: -
j_call: TRBJ1-5
clone_size: few
cdr3_aa: CASSPEGSSSNQPQHF
cdr3_nt: TGTGCCAGCAGCCCTGAGGGGTCAAGCAGCAATCAGCCCCAGCATTTT

v_call: TRBV20-1
d_call: -
j_call: TRBJ2-1
clone_size: few
cdr3_aa: CSARGLPSSYNEQFF
cdr3_nt: TGCAGTGCTAGGGGACTTCCAAGCTCCTACAATGAGCAGTTCTTC

v_call: TRBV7-9
d_call: TRBD1
j_call: TRBJ2-2
clone_size: few
cdr3_aa: CASSFWGTGSGELFF
cdr3_nt: TGTGCCAGCAGCTTTTGGGGGACAGGTTCGGGGGAGCTGTTTTTT

v_call: TRBV12-3/TRBV12-4
d_call: TRBD1
j_call: TRBJ1-1
clone_size: -
cdr3_aa: CASRSLRDREPTEAFF
cdr3_nt: TGTGCCAGCAGGTCTCTCCGGGACAGGGAACCCACTGAAGCTTTCTTT

v_call: TRBV5-1
d_call: TRBD1
j_call: TRBJ1-1
clone_size: -
cdr3_aa: CASSASGGIEAFF
cdr3_nt: TGCGCCAGCAGCGCCTCAGGGGGCATTGAAGCTTTCTTT

v_call: TRBV21-1
d_call: -
j_call: TRBJ1-2
clone_size: -
cdr3_aa: CASSKDRQNYGYTF
cdr3_nt: TGTGCCAGCAGCAAAGACCGGCAGAACTATGGCTACACCTTC

v_call: TRBV5-8
d_call: TRBD2
j_call: TRBJ2-3
clone_size: -
cdr3_aa: CASSLDLAGVDTQYF
cdr3_nt: TGTGCCAGCAGCTTGGATCTAGCGGGAGTAGATACGCAGTATTTT

v_call: TRBV19
d_call: -
j_call: TRBJ1-1
clone_size: -
cdr3_aa: CASSRTRWGMNTEAFF
cdr3_nt: TGTGCCAGTAGCCGGACGCGGTGGGGGATGAACACTGAAGCTTTCTTT

v_call: TRBV7-9
d_call: -
j_call: TRBJ1-5
clone_size: -
cdr3_aa: CASSHGRYNQPQHF
cdr3_nt: TGTGCCAGCAGCCACGGACGGTACAATCAGCCCCAGCATTTT

v_call: TRBV5-6
d_call: -
j_call: TRBJ1-1
clone_size: few
cdr3_aa: CASNLPGTEAFF
cdr3_nt: TGTGCCAGCAACCTACCGGGGACTGAAGCTTTCTTT

v_call: TRBV9
d_call: TRBD1
j_call: TRBJ2-7
clone_size: few
cdr3_aa: CASSPNDRAYEQYF
cdr3_nt: TGTGCCAGCAGCCCAAATGACAGGGCCTACGAGCAGTACTTC

v_call: TRBV15
d_call: TRBD2
j_call: TRBJ2-1
clone_size: -
cdr3_aa: CATSRVMSSGITNEQFF
cdr3_nt: TGTGCCACCAGCAGAGTGATGTCTAGCGGAATCACCAATGAGCAGTTCTTC

v_call: TRBV20-1
d_call: -
j_call: TRBJ2-3
clone_size: -
cdr3_aa: CSATSVADTQYF
cdr3_nt: TGCAGTGCCACCAGTGTTGCAGATACGCAGTATTTT

v_call: TRBV11-2
d_call: TRBD2
j_call: TRBJ2-3
clone_size: -
cdr3_aa: CASSQTGTSGRTDTQYF
cdr3_nt: TGTGCCAGCAGTCAAACCGGGACTAGCGGGAGAACAGATACGCAGTATTTT

v_call: TRBV5-4
d_call: -
j_call: TRBJ2-5
clone_size: -
cdr3_aa: CASSTLGGLQETQYF
cdr3_nt: TGTGCCAGCAGTACTCTTGGCGGGCTGCAAGAGACCCAGTACTTC

v_call: TRBV20-1
d_call: TRBD2
j_call: TRBJ2-5
clone_size: few
cdr3_aa: CSAESRTSVGETQYF
cdr3_nt: TGCAGTGCCGAATCAAGGACTAGCGTGGGCGAGACCCAGTACTTC

v_call: TRBV5-1
d_call: TRBD1
j_call: TRBJ1-1
clone_size: -
cdr3_aa: CASTLTGGEDTEAFF
cdr3_nt: TGCGCCAGCACCCTGACAGGGGGCGAGGACACTGAAGCTTTCTTT

v_call: TRBV6-5
d_call: TRBD1
j_call: TRBJ2-1
clone_size: -
cdr3_aa: CASSYSDRAWDEQFF
cdr3_nt: TGTGCCAGCAGTTATTCGGACAGGGCGTGGGATGAGCAGTTCTTC

v_call: TRBV25-1
d_call: -
j_call: TRBJ1-2
clone_size: -
cdr3_aa: CASWEVGGNGYTF
cdr3_nt: TGTGCCAGCTGGGAAGTGGGGGGAAATGGCTACACCTTC

v_call: TRBV9
d_call: -
j_call: TRBJ1-1
clone_size: few
cdr3_aa: CASSVDGRADTEAFF
cdr3_nt: TGTGCCAGCAGCGTAGATGGGAGGGCGGACACTGAAGCTTTCTTT

v_call: TRBV7-2
d_call: -
j_call: TRBJ2-1
clone_size: -
cdr3_aa: CASSLRHDEQFF
cdr3_nt: TGTGCCAGCAGCTTGAGGCACGATGAGCAGTTCTTC

v_call: TRBV18
d_call: -
j_call: TRBJ2-3
clone_size: -
cdr3_aa: CASSLQRAGDTQYF
cdr3_nt: TGTGCCAGCTCACTACAACGGGCCGGAGATACGCAGTATTTT

v_call: TRBV7-3
d_call: TRBD1
j_call: TRBJ2-3
clone_size: -
cdr3_aa: CASSEGVGGQGYFDTQYF
cdr3_nt: TGTGCCAGCAGCGAAGGAGTGGGGGGACAGGGATATTTTGATACGCAGTATTTT

v_call: TRBV12-3/TRBV12-4
d_call: -
j_call: TRBJ2-1
clone_size: few
cdr3_aa: CASSITPGFYNEQFF
cdr3_nt: TGTGCCAGCAGTATAACCCCAGGCTTCTACAATGAGCAGTTCTTC